This note documents a single T cell receptor (beta chain) sequence. This CDR3 has 19 residues. V lost 4 bases and J lost 0, with 26 bases in between. Germline loops: CDR1 SGHRS, CDR2 YFSETQ. The entry originates in a study of blood T cells in healthy people across ages. Next came a second PCR, run for about 6 to 11 cycles, which used a sample-barcoded 5' primer along with a J-beta primer mix. MiXCR was run by TCRdb on the 5' RACE reads, yielding one entry per CDR3 protein. The sample yields 600,000 to 900,000 distinct CDR3 sequences, roughly 25% seen once. These same data were also listed under a study on T cells of mothers and their children.

The TCR originated in a boy under 18 in good health. The sample comprised blood. The rearrangement joins TRBV5-1 to TRBJ2-7; possibly TRBD1 or TRBD2 for D (5 bases each). In DNA form, the CDR3 reads TGCGCCAGCAGCACCGAGGGGACGGGGAGCACACTGAGCTCCTACGAGCAGTACTTC. Translation gives CASSTEGTGSTLSSYEQYF. Full variable domain (missing parts from reference TRBV5-1 and TRBJ2-7): KAGVTQTPRYLIKTRGQQVTLSCSPISGHRSVSWYQQTPGQGLQFLFEYFSETQRNKGNFPGRFSGRQFSNSRSEMNVSTLELGDSALYLCASSTEGTGSTLSSYEQYFGPGTRLTVT.